This T cell receptor (beta chain) was recovered during a study of T cells in localized non-small cell lung cancer. Study-wide results and limits: Clonality of T cells reached its maximum in uninvolved adjacent lung, surpassing tumor. Patients showing higher blood T cell density tended to see longer overall survival.

This table comes from immunoSEQ multiplex PCR, and its TCRdb copy is limited to in-frame clones, with some not included. The repertoire holds tens of thousands of clones, with more than 75% as singletons. This CDR3 has 14 residues. Trimming at V came to 8 bases and at J to 1 base, leaving 2 bases not matched to a gene. Per germline, CDR1 MNHNS and CDR2 SASEGT. On this clone: Its antigen is unidentified.

The sample was PBMCs, taken before any cancer treatment. The chain combines TRBV6-1 with TRBJ2-2; 9 bases are a match to TRBD2. The source of this sequence is a woman aged 40-69 years with stage II squamous cell lung carcinoma. CDR3 bases: TGTGCCAGCGCGACTAGCGGGAACACCGGGGAGCTGTTTTTT. It translates to CASATSGNTGELFF.